These T cell receptor beta chains were read from a single sample in a study of T cell responses to AZD1222 COVID-19 vaccine. Only in-frame clones appear in the TCRdb table, and some are missing; sequencing was by immunoSEQ multiplex PCR. The table records tens of thousands of clones, around 87% of them present only once. This sample comprised peripheral blood, obtained on day 0 of AZD1222 vaccination. Receptor source: an adult in good health. Both conserved end residues are part of each CDR3. D genes are given only for firm matches. Only part of the rows carry a size: once, few, many, or a class if the clone is expanded.

clone size	V gene	J gene	D gene	CDR3 protein	CDR3 DNA
-	TRBV12-3/TRBV12-4	TRBJ1-1	-	CASSFWNTEAFF	TGTGCCAGCAGTTTCTGGAACACTGAAGCTTTCTTT
-	TRBV6-5	TRBJ1-1	-	CASSYGRTMNTEAFF	TGTGCCAGCAGTTACGGCAGAACTATGAACACTGAAGCTTTCTTT
-	TRBV6-5	TRBJ2-2	TRBD1	CASSSFGTVTGELFF	TGTGCCAGCAGTTCTTTCGGGACAGTCACCGGGGAGCTGTTTTTT
once	TRBV10-3	TRBJ1-4	-	CASSLTDNNLEKLFF	TGTGCCTCAAGTCTGACAGACAACAACCTTGAAAAACTGTTTTTT
-	TRBV5-5	TRBJ1-2	TRBD1	CASTRPGQGATGYTF	TGTGCCAGCACCCGTCCTGGGCAGGGGGCGACTGGCTACACCTTC
-	TRBV15	TRBJ2-7	-	CATSRETTSYEQYF	TGTGCCACCAGCAGAGAGACTACCTCCTACGAGCAGTACTTC
-	TRBV3-1/TRBV3-2	TRBJ2-3	TRBD2	CASSQRTSGWVDTQYF	TGTGCCAGCAGCCAGCGGACTAGCGGGTGGGTAGATACGCAGTATTTT
-	TRBV15	TRBJ2-1	-	CATSRVVGGLNEQFF	TGTGCCACCAGCAGAGTTGTGGGGGGATTAAATGAGCAGTTCTTC
-	TRBV5-6	TRBJ2-5	TRBD2	CASSLGLAGGLLSTQYF	TGTGCCAGCAGCTTGGGACTAGCGGGGGGGCTTTTATCGACCCAGTACTTC
-	TRBV11-3	TRBJ2-5	-	CASSLGAASETQYF	TGTGCCAGCAGCTTAGGGGCAGCATCGGAGACCCAGTACTTC
-	TRBV28	TRBJ1-5	-	CASSLLRSNQPQHF	TGTGCCAGCAGTTTACTACGGTCCAATCAGCCCCAGCATTTT
-	TRBV6-2/TRBV6-3	TRBJ2-4	-	CASSYYGEGGNIQYF	TGTGCCAGCAGTTACTACGGGGAAGGGGGAAACATTCAGTACTTC
-	TRBV6-2/TRBV6-3	TRBJ2-7	-	CASSYLYEQYF	TGTGCCAGCAGTTACCTCTACGAGCAGTACTTC
-	TRBV6-5	TRBJ1-2	-	CASTNPFGGYTF	TGTGCCAGCACTAATCCCTTCGGTGGCTACACCTTC
-	TRBV6-5	TRBJ1-1	-	CASSYNGRFNTEAFF	TGTGCCAGCAGTTACAACGGGCGCTTTAACACTGAAGCTTTCTTT
-	TRBV30	TRBJ1-4	TRBD1	CASYPTGKEKLFF	TGTGCCTCTTATCCGACAGGGAAAGAAAAACTGTTTTTT
-	TRBV7-8	TRBJ2-4	TRBD1	CASSPRDRGDIQYF	TGTGCCAGCAGCCCTCGGGACAGGGGTGACATTCAGTACTTC
once	TRBV7-2	TRBJ2-2	TRBD2	CASSFSGGRTGELFF	TGTGCCAGCAGCTTTAGCGGGGGGCGCACCGGGGAGCTGTTTTTT
-	TRBV27	TRBJ2-4	-	CASSFVGRGNIQYF	TGTGCCAGCAGTTTCGTGGGGCGCGGGAACATTCAGTACTTC
-	TRBV7-9	TRBJ1-2	-	CASSLGLGQFNYGYTF	TGTGCCAGCAGCTTAGGGCTCGGACAGTTTAACTATGGCTACACCTTC
once	TRBV19	TRBJ1-1	TRBD1	CASSIVRTGRNTEAFF	TGTGCCAGTAGTATAGTCAGGACAGGTCGGAACACTGAAGCTTTCTTT
once	TRBV7-3	TRBJ2-2	-	CASSLDYGELFF	TGTGCCAGCAGCTTGGACTACGGGGAGCTGTTTTTT
-	TRBV18	TRBJ1-6	-	CASSPGGNGSPLHF	TGTGCCAGCTCACCGGGAGGGAACGGTTCACCCCTCCACTTT
-	TRBV10-3	TRBJ1-2	-	CAISERHNYGYTF	TGTGCCATCAGTGAGCGGCATAACTATGGCTACACCTTC
-	TRBV19	TRBJ1-1	-	CASSLSLNTEAFF	TGTGCCAGTAGCTTATCTTTGAACACTGAAGCTTTCTTT
-	TRBV7-3	TRBJ2-5	-	CASSLRPGGGYETQYF	TGTGCCAGCAGCTTAAGGCCAGGGGGAGGTTATGAGACCCAGTACTTC
-	TRBV10-3	TRBJ1-1	-	CAITPLGGTEAFF	TGTGCCATCACCCCCTTGGGAGGGACTGAAGCTTTCTTT
-	TRBV6-5	TRBJ1-1	-	CASSYSTNSEAFF	TGTGCCAGCAGTTACTCGACAAACTCTGAAGCTTTCTTT
-	TRBV5-1	TRBJ1-2	-	CASSLAGWGYTF	TGCGCCAGCAGCTTGGCAGGATGGGGCTACACCTTC
-	TRBV2	TRBJ1-2	TRBD1	CASRRQGVYGYTF	TGTGCCAGCCGGAGACAGGGGGTATATGGCTACACCTTC
-	TRBV2	TRBJ1-1	-	CASFFHQNTEAFF	TGTGCCAGCTTCTTTCACCAGAACACTGAAGCTTTCTTT
-	TRBV30	TRBJ2-7	-	CAWRTGSYEQYF	TGTGCCTGGAGGACGGGCTCCTACGAGCAGTACTTC
few	TRBV21-1	TRBJ1-1	-	CASSKVDREEVF	TGTGCCAGCAGCAAAGTGGACAGGGAAGAAGTCTTT
-	TRBV29-1	TRBJ1-1	-	CSASGLNTEAFF	TGCAGCGCTTCGGGTTTGAACACTGAAGCTTTCTTT
few	TRBV19	TRBJ1-1	-	CASSRKPGPDTEAFF	TGTGCCAGTAGTAGAAAACCGGGCCCTGACACTGAAGCTTTCTTT
-	TRBV7-2	TRBJ2-5	TRBD1	CASSSFPRTGIKETQYF	TGTGCCAGCAGCTCCTTTCCAAGGACAGGGATCAAAGAGACCCAGTACTTC
-	TRBV7-8	TRBJ1-4	-	CASSSSGASWEKLFF	TGTGCCAGCAGCTCCTCAGGGGCATCGTGGGAAAAACTGTTTTTT
-	TRBV4-1	TRBJ2-2	-	CASSPGLNTGELFF	TGCGCCAGCAGCCCGGGACTTAACACCGGGGAGCTGTTTTTT
-	TRBV9	TRBJ1-6	-	CASSVGGGSPLHF	TGTGCCAGCAGCGTGGGCGGGGGGTCACCCCTCCACTTT
-	TRBV2	TRBJ2-7	-	CASSSPVVYEQYF	TGTGCCAGCAGTTCCCCAGTCGTCTACGAGCAGTACTTC
-	TRBV7-2	TRBJ1-2	-	CASSLGREDPNTF	TGTGCCAGCAGCTTAGGCAGGGAGGACCCCAACACCTTC
-	TRBV3-1/TRBV3-2	TRBJ1-2	-	CASSQEGVKAGGYTF	TGTGCCAGCAGCCAAGAGGGAGTTAAGGCAGGTGGCTACACCTTC
-	TRBV11-2	TRBJ2-7	TRBD1	CASSLDRGPYEQYF	TGTGCCAGCAGCCTCGACAGGGGGCCCTACGAGCAGTACTTC
-	TRBV2	TRBJ1-5	TRBD1	CASRSPGGDQPQHF	TGTGCCAGCAGGTCCCCAGGGGGCGATCAGCCCCAGCATTTT
-	TRBV19	TRBJ1-5	TRBD1	CASLDRGVLGKQPQHF	TGTGCCAGTTTGGACAGGGGGGTATTGGGAAAGCAGCCCCAGCATTTT